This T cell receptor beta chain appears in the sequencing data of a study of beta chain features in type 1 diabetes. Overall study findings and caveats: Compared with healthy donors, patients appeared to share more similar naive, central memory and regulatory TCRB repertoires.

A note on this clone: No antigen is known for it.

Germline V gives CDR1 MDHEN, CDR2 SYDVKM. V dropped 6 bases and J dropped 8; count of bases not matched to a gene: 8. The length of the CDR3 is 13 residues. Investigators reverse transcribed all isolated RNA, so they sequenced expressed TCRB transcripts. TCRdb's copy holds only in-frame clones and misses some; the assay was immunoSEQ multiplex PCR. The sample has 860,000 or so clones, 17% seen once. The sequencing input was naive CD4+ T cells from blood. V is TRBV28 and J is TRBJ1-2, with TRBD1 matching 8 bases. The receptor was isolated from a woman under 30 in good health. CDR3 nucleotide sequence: TGTGCCAGCAGGACAGGACAGGGCGGCGGCTACACCTTC. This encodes CASRTGQGGGYTF.